Listed below are T cell receptor beta chains from one sample, sequenced in a study of blood T cell repertoires in COVID-19. The data were produced by immunoSEQ multiplex PCR, yet TCRdb's version contains in-frame clones alone and is incomplete. The table shows approximately 310,000 clones, with around 87% occurring only once. Sequencing was carried out using peripheral blood. The source is a man aged 45 to 65 with active or convalescent COVID-19. CDR3s include the opening cysteine and the closing phenylalanine or tryptophan. Fields, in order: J gene, V gene, clone size, CDR3 length, D gene, CDR3 protein, CDR3 DNA. A D gene is named only where the DNA matches it firmly. Clone size is not always given. Where it is, it says once, few, many or a class for expanded clones.

TRBJ2-1 | TRBV4-2 | . | 13 | . | CASSQTGRTEQFF | TGTGCCAGCAGCCAAACAGGGCGGACTGAGCAGTTCTTC
TRBJ2-3 | TRBV5-1 | . | 13 | . | CASSFPRTDTQYF | TGCGCCAGCAGCTTCCCTAGGACAGATACGCAGTATTTT
TRBJ2-7 | TRBV27 | . | 16 | TRBD2 | CASSPETSGFAYEQYF | TGTGCCAGCAGTCCGGAGACTAGCGGGTTCGCCTACGAGCAGTACTTC
TRBJ2-1 | TRBV7-3 | . | 13 | . | CASSLDSNNEQFF | TGTGCCAGCAGCTTAGACAGTAACAATGAGCAGTTCTTC
TRBJ2-1 | TRBV7-9 | . | 16 | TRBD2 | CASSFGGGEYYNEQFF | TGTGCCAGCAGCTTCGGCGGGGGGGAATACTACAATGAGCAGTTCTTC
TRBJ1-5 | TRBV6-6 | . | 16 | . | CASSYSGRGGNQPQHF | TGTGCCAGCAGTTACTCGGGCAGGGGTGGCAATCAGCCCCAGCATTTT
TRBJ2-1 | TRBV6-4 | . | 18 | TRBD2 | CASSDSGTSGSRYNEQFF | TGTGCCAGCAGTGACTCGGGAACTAGCGGGAGTCGTTACAATGAGCAGTTCTTC
TRBJ2-7 | TRBV6-2/TRBV6-3 | . | 15 | TRBD1 | CASSNSGTGGHEQYF | TGTGCCAGCAGTAACTCCGGGACAGGCGGCCACGAGCAGTACTTC
TRBJ2-6 | TRBV5-1 | once | 16 | . | CASSLAPGNGANVLTF | TGCGCCAGCAGCTTGGCTCCAGGGAATGGGGCCAACGTCCTGACTTTC
TRBJ1-1 | TRBV9 | . | 16 | . | CASSISPIQEGTEAFF | TGTGCCAGCAGCATTAGCCCAATACAGGAGGGCACTGAAGCTTTCTTT
TRBJ2-1 | TRBV5-6 | . | 13 | . | CASSLVAVDEQFF | TGTGCCAGCAGCTTGGTGGCAGTGGATGAGCAGTTCTTC
TRBJ2-5 | TRBV11-1 | . | 15 | TRBD2 | CASSPRTSGEETQYF | TGTGCCAGCAGCCCCCGGACTAGCGGCGAAGAGACCCAGTACTTC
TRBJ2-3 | TRBV4-3 | . | 20 | . | CASSQFLAQAVIASRDTQYF | TGCGCCAGCAGCCAATTCCTCGCCCAGGCGGTGATAGCGAGTCGGGATACGCAGTATTTT
TRBJ1-5 | TRBV5-1 | few | 13 | . | CASSSDGNQPQHF | TGCGCCAGCAGTAGTGATGGCAATCAGCCCCAGCATTTT
TRBJ1-4 | TRBV18 | . | 14 | TRBD1 | CASSPDRAAEKLFF | TGTGCCAGCTCACCAGACAGGGCGGCTGAAAAACTGTTTTTT
TRBJ2-3 | TRBV5-6 | . | 17 | TRBD2 | CASSFSAGGVSGDTQYF | TGTGCCAGCAGTTTTAGCGCGGGGGGAGTATCTGGAGATACGCAGTATTTT
TRBJ1-5 | TRBV19 | . | 15 | . | CASSTTGKWSQPQHF | TGTGCCAGTAGCACCACAGGGAAGTGGAGTCAGCCCCAGCATTTT
TRBJ2-2 | TRBV4-2 | . | 17 | TRBD2 | CASSPQSSGSGTGELFF | TGTGCCAGCAGCCCGCAGTCCAGCGGGAGTGGCACCGGGGAGCTGTTTTTT
TRBJ2-5 | TRBV28 | . | 14 | TRBD2 | CASSFGGSGETQYF | TGTGCCAGCAGTTTTGGCGGGAGCGGGGAGACCCAGTACTTC
TRBJ2-7 | TRBV9 | . | 17 | TRBD2 | CASSVDPSSGLSYEQYF | TGTGCCAGCAGCGTAGACCCGTCTAGCGGCCTCTCCTACGAGCAGTACTTC
TRBJ1-5 | TRBV5-1 | . | 16 | . | CASSLGAGDEGQPQHF | TGCGCCAGCAGCTTGGGGGCAGGGGACGAGGGTCAGCCCCAGCATTTT
TRBJ2-3 | TRBV7-3 | few | 14 | TRBD2 | CASSFYGRADTQYF | TGTGCCAGCAGCTTTTACGGGAGGGCAGATACGCAGTATTTT
TRBJ2-1 | TRBV14 | . | 15 | TRBD2 | CASSQILLAGNEQFF | TGTGCCAGCAGCCAAATTCTCCTAGCGGGGAATGAGCAGTTCTTC
TRBJ2-7 | TRBV6-5 | . | 14 | TRBD1 | CASSRQGGNGVQYF | TGTGCCAGCAGTCGACAGGGGGGGAATGGAGTGCAGTACTTC
TRBJ2-7 | TRBV27 | . | 15 | TRBD2 | CASSQSSGRAYEQYF | TGTGCCAGCAGTCAAAGTAGCGGGAGGGCCTACGAGCAGTACTTC
TRBJ2-3 | TRBV5-6 | . | 13 | . | CASSFSGTDTQYF | TGTGCCAGCAGCTTCAGCGGAACAGATACGCAGTATTTT
TRBJ2-5 | TRBV19 | few | 13 | TRBD1 | CASSGQGSETQYF | TGTGCCAGTAGCGGACAGGGGTCAGAGACCCAGTACTTC
TRBJ2-7 | TRBV5-1 | large | 16 | . | CASSLGSGGIYYEQYF | TGCGCCAGCAGCTTGGGCAGCGGAGGGATTTACTACGAGCAGTACTTC
TRBJ1-2 | TRBV28 | . | 19 | TRBD1 | CASSLPLTWTGGGDYGYTF | TGTGCCAGCAGTTTACCTCTAACCTGGACAGGGGGCGGTGACTATGGCTACACCTTC
TRBJ1-5 | TRBV27 | . | 13 | . | CASSLHGSQPQHF | TGTGCCAGCAGTTTACACGGGAGTCAGCCCCAGCATTTT
TRBJ2-1 | TRBV19 | . | 15 | TRBD2 | CASSTGLAGLNEQFF | TGTGCCAGTAGTACCGGACTAGCGGGGCTCAATGAGCAGTTCTTC
TRBJ1-2 | TRBV3-1/TRBV3-2 | . | 12 | . | CASSRGLGGYTF | TGTGCCAGCAGCCGCGGACTTGGTGGCTACACCTTC
TRBJ2-1 | TRBV18 | once | 15 | TRBD2 | CASSPGLAGMNEQFF | TGTGCCAGCTCACCGGGACTAGCGGGAATGAATGAGCAGTTCTTC
TRBJ2-3 | TRBV5-1 | . | 13 | . | CASSQGRTDTQYF | TGCGCCAGCAGCCAGGGAAGGACAGATACGCAGTATTTT
TRBJ1-2 | TRBV6-2/TRBV6-3 | . | 15 | . | CASSYTPTALYGYTF | TGTGCCAGCAGTTACACGCCGACAGCCCTCTATGGCTACACCTTC
TRBJ1-1 | TRBV3-1/TRBV3-2 | . | 14 | . | CASSQASQTTEAFF | TGTGCCAGCAGCCAAGCGTCACAGACCACTGAAGCTTTCTTT
TRBJ2-1 | TRBV7-2 | . | 16 | TRBD2 | CASSLWDGGVYNEQFF | TGTGCCAGCAGCTTATGGGACGGGGGGGTCTACAATGAGCAGTTCTTC
TRBJ2-3 | TRBV19 | . | 14 | . | CASSIGTYTDTQYF | TGTGCCAGTAGTATCGGGACTTACACAGATACGCAGTATTTT
TRBJ2-2 | TRBV5-4 | . | 17 | TRBD2 | CASSPDSSGAYTGELFF | TGTGCCAGCAGCCCTGATTCTAGCGGGGCCTACACCGGGGAGCTGTTTTTT
TRBJ2-3 | TRBV5-5 | . | 15 | TRBD1 | CASNTGVVGRDTQYF | TGTGCCAGCAACACAGGGGTCGTTGGTAGGGATACGCAGTATTTT
TRBJ1-1 | TRBV5-1 | . | 13 | TRBD1 | CASRDRESPEAFF | TGCGCCAGCCGGGACAGGGAATCCCCTGAAGCTTTCTTT
TRBJ2-1 | TRBV30 | once | 11 | . | CAWSVLGEQFF | TGTGCCTGGAGTGTTCTAGGTGAGCAGTTCTTC
TRBJ2-5 | TRBV25-1 | . | 17 | TRBD2 | CASRHFSGGPHQETQYF | TGTGCCAGCAGACACTTTAGCGGGGGGCCACATCAAGAGACCCAGTACTTC
TRBJ1-1 | TRBV7-9 | . | 14 | TRBD1 | CASSLQGANTEAFF | TGTGCCAGCAGCTTGCAGGGGGCGAACACTGAAGCTTTCTTT
TRBJ2-7 | TRBV28 | . | 15 | . | CASSPVGKRPYEQYF | TGTGCCAGCAGCCCTGTCGGCAAGAGGCCTTACGAGCAGTACTTC